These T cell receptor beta chains were read from a single sample in a study of response to subunit inactivated influenza vaccine. TCRdb called the RT-PCR reads again in MiXCR, with one record for every CDR3 protein. Of 500,000 to 600,000 distinct CDR3 sequences listed, about 17% were seen once; the top ten hold less than 4%. The source material was CD4+ T cells sorted from PBMCs, sampled around 25 months after vaccination. These receptors were collected from a man between 50 and 69 years old who received an inactivated influenza vaccine. Both conserved end residues are part of each CDR3. A D gene is named only where the DNA matches it firmly. Clone size appears in some rows only: once, few, many, or a class for an expanded clone.

TRBJ2-7 | TRBV27 | NA | TRBD1 | TGTGCCAGCAGTCGGACAGGAGCTGCCTACGAGCAGTACTTC | CASSRTGAAYEQYF
TRBJ2-7 | TRBV12-3/TRBV12-4 | NA | TRBD2 | TGTGCCAGCAGTTTATCCGGGAGGGCCATCGAGCAGTACTTC | CASSLSGRAIEQYF
TRBJ2-7 | TRBV12-3/TRBV12-4 | NA | TRBD1 | TGTGCCAGCAGTCCGGGACAGGGGGTTTACGAGCAGTACTTC | CASSPGQGVYEQYF
TRBJ2-5 | TRBV7-9 | many | NA | TGTGCCAGCAGCCCCCCCCCGGGTAGAGAGACCCAGTACTTC | CASSPPPGRETQYF
TRBJ2-5 | TRBV4-3 | NA | TRBD2 | TGCGCCAGCAGCTCCCGACTAGCGGGGGCGGAGACCCAGTACTTC | CASSSRLAGAETQYF
TRBJ2-1 | TRBV20-1 | few | TRBD2 | TGCAGTGCTAGAGTAGCGGGTCCGGGGACTCTAGGTAATGAGCAGTTCTTC | CSARVAGPGTLGNEQFF
TRBJ2-1 | TRBV2 | few | TRBD2 | TGTGCCAGCAGTGTCGGGACTAGCGGGAGGCCCGCCTACAATGAGCAGTTCTTC | CASSVGTSGRPAYNEQFF
TRBJ2-2 | TRBV5-1 | NA | NA | TGCGCCAGCAGCTTGGAATTAGTCACCGGGGAGCTGTTTTTT | CASSLELVTGELFF
TRBJ1-5 | TRBV6-1 | NA | NA | TGTGCCAGCAGTGAATTACGACAGGTTAATCAGCCCCAGCATTTT | CASSELRQVNQPQHF
TRBJ2-5 | TRBV3-1 | NA | TRBD2 | TGTGCCAGCAGCCAAGTCCGGGACGGGACTAGCGAACGAGAGACCCAGTACTTC | CASSQVRDGTSERETQYF
TRBJ2-1 | TRBV3-1 | NA | NA | TGTGCCGCGACCGGGGGTTCCTACAATGAGCAGTTCTTC | CAATGGSYNEQFF
TRBJ2-3 | TRBV6-1 | NA | TRBD2 | TGTGCCAGCAGGAAAGGGGGGACTAGCACTAGCACAGATACGCAGTATTTT | CASRKGGTSTSTDTQYF
TRBJ1-3 | TRBV29-1 | NA | NA | TGCAGCGTGGCCGACATAAGGGCCGCTGGAAACACCATATATTTT | CSVADIRAAGNTIYF
TRBJ2-5 | TRBV12-3/TRBV12-4 | NA | NA | TGTGCCAGCAGTTTACGGGTTGGAACCTCCGGGACCCAGTACTTC | CASSLRVGTSGTQYF
TRBJ2-6 | TRBV5-1 | NA | TRBD1 | TGCGCCAGCAGCTTGCTGGGACAGGGGGCAGGAACTGGGGCCAACGTCCTGACTTTC | CASSLLGQGAGTGANVLTF
TRBJ2-7 | TRBV7-9 | few | NA | TGTGCCAGCAGCTTAGGGGGTTCTATCTCCTACGAGCAGTACTTC | CASSLGGSISYEQYF
TRBJ1-1 | TRBV24-1 | NA | NA | TGTGCCACCAGTCCAGGGGAAACAACTGAAGCTTTCTTT | CATSPGETTEAFF
TRBJ1-5 | TRBV2 | few | TRBD1 | TGTGCCAGCAGTGAAGGGACAGGGGGAAGTCAGCCCCAGCATTTT | CASSEGTGGSQPQHF
TRBJ2-1 | TRBV9 | few | TRBD2 | TGTGCCAGCAGCGTAGCGTGGCTAGCGGCCTACAATGAGCAGTTCTTC | CASSVAWLAAYNEQFF
TRBJ2-7 | TRBV2 | NA | TRBD2 | TGTGCCAGCAGGGATCCGGGACTAGCGGGATACGAGCAGTACTTC | CASRDPGLAGYEQYF
TRBJ2-5 | TRBV7-2 | few | NA | TGTGCCAGCAGCTTAGGTGGGACGGAGCAAGAGACCCAGTACTTC | CASSLGGTEQETQYF
TRBJ1-6 | TRBV11-2 | NA | TRBD1 | TGTGCCAGCAGCCGGGACAGTGGGGCCTTTTATAATTCACCCCTCCACTTT | CASSRDSGAFYNSPLHF
TRBJ2-3 | TRBV7-8 | few | TRBD2 | TGTGCCAGCAGCTATTCCGGGACTAGCGGGGGGAGTCCAGATACGCAGTATTTT | CASSYSGTSGGSPDTQYF
TRBJ2-2 | TRBV9 | NA | TRBD1 | TGTGCCAGCAGCACCGAACAGGGGACCGGGGAGCTGTTTTTT | CASSTEQGTGELFF
TRBJ2-7 | TRBV4-3 | NA | NA | TGCGCCAGCAGCCAAGAGATTCGCCCCTCCGAGCAGTACTTC | CASSQEIRPSEQYF
TRBJ2-5 | TRBV5-4 | NA | NA | TGTGCCAGCAGCTTCCCACAGGGGGGGGAGACCCAGTACTTC | CASSFPQGGETQYF
TRBJ1-1 | TRBV7-6 | many | NA | TGTGCCAGCAGCTTAGAGGGGTACGCCCGGCGGGTAGGTAACACTGAAGCTTTCTTT | CASSLEGYARRVGNTEAFF
TRBJ2-7 | TRBV29-1 | few | TRBD1 | TGCAGCGTGGGGGACAGTTCCTACGAGCAGTACTTC | CSVGDSSYEQYF
TRBJ2-5 | TRBV20-1 | NA | TRBD2 | TGCAGTGCTAGCGGGGGGGCCCTGGAGACCCAGTACTTC | CSASGGALETQYF
TRBJ2-3 | TRBV20-1 | many | NA | TGCAGTGCTAGGCTTCCCTGGGGTAGGGAGAGTAACACAGATACGCAGTATTTT | CSARLPWGRESNTDTQYF
TRBJ2-3 | TRBV7-8 | few | NA | TGTGCCAGCAGCTTGGAGACAGCATTCACAGATACGCAGTATTTT | CASSLETAFTDTQYF
TRBJ2-3 | TRBV3-1 | NA | NA | TGTGCCAGCAGCCCAACCGCATATACGCAGTATTTT | CASSPTAYTQYF
TRBJ1-1 | TRBV29-1 | few | NA | TGCAGCGTTGGGACGGCCCTTATGAACACTGAAGCTTTCTTT | CSVGTALMNTEAFF
TRBJ1-1 | TRBV16 | few | NA | TGTGCCAGCAGCCCCCCGGGGATCAACACTGAAGCTTTCTTT | CASSPPGINTEAFF
TRBJ1-5 | TRBV28 | few | NA | TGTGCCAGCAGTTTAGGGGGATCGATTCAGCCCCAGCATTTT | CASSLGGSIQPQHF
TRBJ2-3 | TRBV7-6 | NA | TRBD2 | TGTGCCAGCAGCTTGGGACTAGCGGGAGGGCAAGGGTCAGATACGCAGTATTTT | CASSLGLAGGQGSDTQYF
TRBJ2-1 | TRBV5-1 | few | TRBD2 | TGCGCCAGCAGCCTCTGGACTAGCGGGAGTCATTCCTACAATGAGCAGTTCTTC | CASSLWTSGSHSYNEQFF
TRBJ2-1 | TRBV10-3 | NA | NA | TGTGCCATCAGTGATTTTCGCAGGGGAGATGAGCAGTTCTTC | CAISDFRRGDEQFF